The 17 T cell receptor beta chains reported below all come from one sample, sequenced in a study of blood T cell repertoires in COVID-19 (dated by TCRdb to the early 2020s). The library came from the immunoSEQ multiplex PCR assay. TCRdb limited this immuneACCESS table to in-frame rearrangements with V and J called. A share of clones is missing; checked studies link under half to unresolved V genes, and the rest is unexplained. In all, the sample holds about 110,000 clones, and 85% to 90% of those were seen once. The ten largest clones represent approximately 4.5% of the sample. Sequenced sample: peripheral blood. The origin of the receptors is a woman in her fifties or sixties with acute or convalescent COVID-19.

This chain joins TRBV19 and TRBJ1-1, with 11 positions matching TRBD1. This CDR3 has 15 residues. CDR1 is LNHDA and CDR2 is SQIVND in the germline V gene (reference sequence). V was clipped by 3 bases and J by 5 bases; unmatched bases: 5. In nucleotides, the CDR3 is TGTGCCAGTAGTATGGGACAGGGGGGCTGGACTGAAGCTTTCTTT. It is translated as CASSMGQGGWTEAFF.

The chain couples TRBV19 to TRBJ2-3; 8 bases agree with TRBD2. The V and J ends lost 5 bases and 0 bases, in that order; junction bases with no gene match: 13. The germline V gene has CDR1 LNHDA and CDR2 SQIVND (reference sequence). This CDR3 has 18 residues. In nucleotides, the CDR3 is TGTGCCAGTAGTGATATAGCGGGAAGTACTTCTAGCACAGATACGCAGTATTTT. It is translated as CASSDIAGSTSSTDTQYF. Based on the CDR3 plus reference TRBV19 and TRBJ2-3, the full variable domain is DGGITQSPKYLFRKEGQNVTLSCEQNLNHDAMYWYRQDPGQGLRLIYYSQIVNDFQKGDIAEGYSVSREKKESFPLTVTSAQKNPTAFYLCASSDIAGSTSSTDTQYFGPGTRLTVL.

The chain couples TRBV7-8 to TRBJ2-2, with D tentatively TRBD1 (5 bases). Germline V lookup: CDR1 SGHVS, CDR2 FQNEAQ. The V gene lost 3 bases and the J gene lost 4 bases, with 15 bases spanning the gap. There are 16 residues in the CDR3. CDR3 nucleotide sequence: TGTGCCAGCAGCTTTTCTAGGGGATCTGGCACCGGGGAGCTGTTTTTT. Its translation is CASSFSRGSGTGELFF.

This sequence joins TRBV2 and TRBJ2-3; 10 bases are a match to TRBD2. The CDR3 contains 15 residues. Germline CDR1 is SNHLY and CDR2 is FYNNEI. Trimming at V came to 5 bases and at J to 1 base, leaving 3 bases not matched to a gene. As DNA, the CDR3 is TGTGCCAGCAGTCTTGGACTAGCGGGCACAGATACGCAGTATTTT. It codes for CASSLGLAGTDTQYF.

The chain joins TRBV10-2 to TRBJ1-5; 7 positions match TRBD1. The CDR3 sequence is 13 residues long. Germline V CDR1 and CDR2: WSHSY, SAAADI. Trimming took 6 bases from V and 5 from J; bases not matched to a gene: 4. CDR3 sequence: CASSHRGDQPQHF. CDR3 coding DNA: TGCGCCAGCAGCCACAGGGGTGATCAGCCCCAGCATTTT.

The genes are TRBV10-3 and TRBJ1-1; 11 nucleotides line up with TRBD1. The CDR3 extends over 13 amino acids. V shed 3 bases, J shed 10 bases, and the junction held 4 bases outside the gene matches. CDR1 is ENHRY, CDR2 SYGVKD, per germline. The DNA for the CDR3 is TGTGCCATCAGTGATGGACAGGGGGCGCGAGCTTTCTTT. It specifies CAISDGQGARAFF.

This clone was observed once. Here the CDR3 reads CASSAGVQETQYF. The CDR3 DNA reads as TGTGCCAGCAGCGCCGGGGTTCAAGAGACCCAGTACTTC. The rearrangement joins TRBV9 to TRBJ2-5; perhaps TRBD2 as D (5 bases). In germline, CDR1 is SGDLS, CDR2 YYNGEE. Trimming removed 3 bases at V and 2 bases at J, with 8 bases between. CDR3 size: 13 residues. The whole variable domain, remainder taken from reference TRBV9 and TRBJ2-5, is DSGVTQTPKHLITATGQRVTLRCSPRSGDLSVYWYQQSLDQGLQFLIQYYNGEERAKGNILERFSAQQFPDLHSELNLSSLELGDSALYFCASSAGVQETQYFGPGTRLLVL.

CDR3 DNA: TGTGCCAGCAGCTTATCAGGGTCCGAGCAGTACTTC. Its translation is CASSLSGSEQYF. This chain joins TRBV13 and TRBJ2-7; maybe TRBD1 (5 bases). With 2 bases removed from V and 6 bases from J, the gap between germline ends came to 8 bases. The germline CDR1 and CDR2 sequences are PRHDT and FYEKMQ (reference sequence). The length of the CDR3 is 12 residues.

The chain recombines TRBV20-1 with TRBJ1-1, with D maybe TRBD1 (6 bases). V was trimmed by 3 bases and J by 0 bases, leaving 11 bases between them. Germline V gene lookup returns CDR1 DFQATT and CDR2 SNEGSKA (reference sequence). This CDR3 region has 14 residues. CDR3 in amino acids: CSASMDSLNTEAFF. CDR3 nucleotide sequence: TGCAGTGCTAGTATGGACAGTCTGAACACTGAAGCTTTCTTT.

The chain employs TRBV4-2 and TRBJ2-3, with D possibly TRBD1 on 6 matching bases. Germline V gene lookup returns CDR1 LGHNA and CDR2 YNFKEQ. The CDR3 sequence is 15 residues long. With 0 bases removed from V and 5 bases from J, the gap between germline ends came to 12 bases. The DNA for the CDR3 is TGTGCCAGCAGCCAAGATCGGGCAGGGGAAGATACGCAGTATTTT. Translating gives CASSQDRAGEDTQYF.

The V call is TRBV11-1, the J call TRBJ1-1, with a tentative D call TRBD1 (6 bases). Germline loops: CDR1 SGHAT, CDR2 FQDESV (reference sequence). This CDR3 spans 16 amino acids. The V gene lost 5 bases and the J gene lost 5 bases, with 21 bases spanning the gap. CDR3 bases: TGTGCCAGCAGCCCCGATTCTGGGGGGGCCCGGACTGAAGCTTTCTTT. Amino acids: CASSPDSGGARTEAFF. The whole variable domain, remainder taken from reference TRBV11-1 and TRBJ1-1, is EAEVAQSPRYKITEKSQAVAFWCDPISGHATLYWYRQILGQGPELLVQFQDESVVDDSQLPKDRFSAERLKGVDSTLKIQPAELGDSAMYLCASSPDSGGARTEAFFGQGTRLTVV.

The chain links TRBV6-5 to TRBJ1-3; D is perhaps TRBD1 (6 bases). The CDR3 is 13 amino acids. Germline lookup yields CDR1 MNHEY and CDR2 SVGAGI. V lost 6 bases to trimming and J lost 4 bases, with 10 bases between them. The CDR3 region has the DNA TGTGCCAGCAGGAGGCAGGGGGGAAACACCATATATTTT. Translated, it gives CASRRQGGNTIYF.

This chain links TRBV3-1 (or the pseudogene TRBV3-2) with TRBJ2-7; the match to TRBD1 covers 7 bases. CDR3 size: 14 residues. The V segment lost 4 bases and the J segment 1 base; nucleotides outside the gene matches: 4. The germline V gene encodes CDR1 LGHDT and CDR2 YNNKEL (reference sequence). CDR3 in amino acids: CASSLPGQSYEQYF. The CDR3 DNA follows: TGTGCCAGCAGCCTTCCGGGACAGTCCTACGAGCAGTACTTC.

This chain joins TRBV27 and TRBJ1-5; 9 bases match TRBD1. This CDR3 contains 15 residues. From germline, CDR1 is MNHEY and CDR2 SMNVEV (reference sequence). The ends lost 8 bases at V and 6 bases at J; junction bases unmatched: 11. The CDR3 nucleotides read TGTGCCAGCCGATTCAGACAGGGGGGCGGTCAGCCCCAGCATTTT. It yields the protein CASRFRQGGGQPQHF.

This clone turned up a few times. This chain uses TRBV24-1 with TRBJ2-3; tentative D call: TRBD2 (6 bases). Deletions cut 4 bases from V and 2 bases from J, with 24 bases between. The CDR3 loop spans 19 amino acids. The germline V gene has CDR1 KGHDR and CDR2 SFDVKD. The CDR3 coding sequence is TGTGCCACCAGTGACTCGACTAGAGACCCCCGATTATACACAGATACGCAGTATTTT. Translating gives CATSDSTRDPRLYTDTQYF.

This chain joins TRBV19 and TRBJ1-6; no clear D gene. Trimming removed 9 bases from V and 8 bases from J, with 14 bases in between. The CDR3 loop spans 13 amino acids. From germline, CDR1 is LNHDA and CDR2 SQIVND (reference sequence). CDR3: CASRDLGDSPLHF. CDR3 DNA sequence: TGTGCCAGCCGGGATCTCGGGGATTCACCCCTCCACTTT.

This chain connects TRBV6-5 to TRBJ2-1, with 10 bases lining up with TRBD2. CDR1 is MNHEY and CDR2 is SVGAGI in the germline V gene. CDR3 length: 16 amino acids. V was pared by 0 bases and J by 12 bases, with 11 bases of the junction left unmatched. CDR3 amino acids: CASSYSWTSGEGGQFF. The CDR3 nucleotides are TGTGCCAGCAGTTACTCCTGGACTAGCGGAGAGGGGGGGCAGTTCTTC.